These T cell receptor beta chains were read from a single sample in a study of shared clonotypes between healthy human individuals. Generated by immunoSEQ multiplex PCR, the TCRdb table keeps only in-frame clones and is missing some. The table has about 1.5 million clones, 95% to 99% seen once. Sequencing used naive CD4+ T cells sorted from blood. These TCRs come from a man aged 30-40 years in good health. Each CDR3 is given with its conserved first and last residue. A D gene is named only where the DNA matches it firmly. Only part of the rows carry a size: once, few, many, or a class if the clone is expanded.

D	length	V	size	J	DNA	CDR3
-	13	TRBV11-3	-	TRBJ2-7	TGTGCCAGCAGCCCCGGGGTTTCCTACGAGCAGTACTTC	CASSPGVSYEQYF
-	15	TRBV6-1	once	TRBJ2-1	TGTGCCAGCAGTGATCCCTCAGGACCAACGAATGAGCAGTTCTTC	CASSDPSGPTNEQFF
-	15	TRBV5-5	-	TRBJ1-4	TGTGCCAGCAGCTTGGAACCTGCTACTAATGAAAAACTGTTTTTT	CASSLEPATNEKLFF
TRBD1	15	TRBV29-1	-	TRBJ1-1	TGCAGCGTGGGATACAGGGGGCGTCGGAACACTGAAGCTTTCTTT	CSVGYRGRRNTEAFF
TRBD1	16	TRBV5-4	-	TRBJ2-2	TGTGCCAGCAGGGGAGGACAGGGGGACGGCACCGGGGAGCTGTTTTTT	CASRGGQGDGTGELFF
TRBD1	12	TRBV6-5	-	TRBJ1-2	TGTGCCGTTAAACAGGGGGCATATGGCTACACCTTC	CAVKQGAYGYTF
TRBD2	16	TRBV18	-	TRBJ2-3	TGTGCCAGCTCACCACTCTCTAGCGGGATCACAGATACGCAGTATTTT	CASSPLSSGITDTQYF
-	14	TRBV5-5	-	TRBJ2-4	TGTGCCAGCAGCTTGAGTCAGGGAATGGGCATTCAGTACTTC	CASSLSQGMGIQYF
-	14	TRBV10-3	-	TRBJ2-3	TGTGCCATCAGTGCCACAGGGAGCACAGATACGCAGTATTTT	CAISATGSTDTQYF
-	12	TRBV7-9	-	TRBJ2-2	TGTGCCAGCAGCCCGATGACCGGGGAGCTGTTTTTT	CASSPMTGELFF
TRBD1	14	TRBV19	-	TRBJ2-5	TGTGCCAGTAGTAGGGGACAGGGGCGGGAGACCCAGTACTTC	CASSRGQGRETQYF
TRBD2	17	TRBV7-9	-	TRBJ2-1	TGTGCCAGCAGCACGGGCGGGCTAGCGGGTGCCTACAATGAGCAGTTCTTC	CASSTGGLAGAYNEQFF
TRBD1	13	TRBV18	-	TRBJ1-2	TGTGCCAGCTCACCGGGACAGTCGAGTGGCTACACCTTC	CASSPGQSSGYTF
TRBD2	15	TRBV7-9	-	TRBJ2-4	TGTGCCAGCAGCTTATTGCGGGAGGGCCTGAACATTCAGTACTTC	CASSLLREGLNIQYF
TRBD1	14	TRBV2	-	TRBJ2-7	TGTGCCAGCAGTGTAGGGACAGGGTCCTACGAGCAGTACTTC	CASSVGTGSYEQYF
-	13	TRBV2	-	TRBJ1-2	TGTGCCAGCAGCTCAAGGGGGAGAGATGGCTACACCTTC	CASSSRGRDGYTF
TRBD2	17	TRBV13	-	TRBJ2-7	TGTGCCAGCAGTACCGGGGGGGCTGGACAACCCGTCTACGAGCAGTACTTC	CASSTGGAGQPVYEQYF
-	15	TRBV19	-	TRBJ2-7	TGTGCCAGTACTCCTTCGGGGGAGAGGTCGGCCGAGCAGTACTTC	CASTPSGERSAEQYF
TRBD1	17	TRBV5-1	-	TRBJ2-7	TGCGCCAGCAGCTTGGCCCGACAACAGGGGATGAGCGACGAGCAGTACTTC	CASSLARQQGMSDEQYF
-	14	TRBV19	-	TRBJ1-1	TGTGCCAGTAGTATCTCAACAGGGACCACTGAAGCTTTCTTT	CASSISTGTTEAFF
TRBD2	15	TRBV4-2	once	TRBJ2-7	TGTGCCAGCAGCCAGGGGACTAGCCTTGGGGGCGAGCAGTACTTC	CASSQGTSLGGEQYF
-	11	TRBV10-2	-	TRBJ2-1	TGCGCCAGCAGTGTCAGGAATGAGCAGTTCTTC	CASSVRNEQFF
-	11	TRBV28	-	TRBJ1-5	TGTGCCAGCAGCCGGTATCAGCCCCAGCATTTT	CASSRYQPQHF
-	14	TRBV29-1	-	TRBJ1-2	TGCAGCGCCCCCCGGTCGGGCGGGTGGGGTGGCTACACCTTC	CSAPRSGGWGGYTF
TRBD1	14	TRBV2	-	TRBJ2-7	TGTGCCAGCAGTGGCGACAGGGGGCAATACGAGCAGTACTTC	CASSGDRGQYEQYF
TRBD1	14	TRBV7-2	-	TRBJ2-3	TGTGCCAGCAGCTTTGGGACAGGCACAGATACGCAGTATTTT	CASSFGTGTDTQYF
-	17	TRBV18	-	TRBJ2-1	TGTGCCAGCTCACCAATAGGAGGGAGTTCCACCTACAATGAGCAGTTCTTC	CASSPIGGSSTYNEQFF
-	12	TRBV23-1	-	TRBJ1-2	TGCGCCAGCTTCCCACGGGGAGATGGCTACACCTTC	CASFPRGDGYTF
-	13	TRBV10-3	-	TRBJ2-3	TGTGCCGTATCCGGGATGACAGTAGATACGCAGTATTTT	CAVSGMTVDTQYF
TRBD1	17	TRBV4-1	-	TRBJ2-7	TGCGCCAGCAGCCTCTCACCCGGGACAGTGAATTCCTACGAGCAGTACTTC	CASSLSPGTVNSYEQYF
-	14	TRBV2	-	TRBJ1-3	TGTGCCACCGATTATGGGGGATCTGGAAACACCATATATTTT	CATDYGGSGNTIYF
TRBD1	14	TRBV28	-	TRBJ1-2	TGTGCCAGCAATCCAGGGGGTTCCAACTATGGCTACACCTTC	CASNPGGSNYGYTF
-	14	TRBV7-6	-	TRBJ2-3	TGTGCCAGCAGCTTATTTACAGGGACAGATACGCAGTATTTT	CASSLFTGTDTQYF
TRBD1	15	TRBV19	-	TRBJ1-4	TGTGCCAGTAGTCCACGACAGGGCGAGAATGAAAAACTGTTTTTT	CASSPRQGENEKLFF
-	13	TRBV29-1	-	TRBJ1-4	TGCAGCGTTGCCCAGGGAGGTGATGAAAAACTGTTTTTT	CSVAQGGDEKLFF
TRBD1	15	TRBV25-1	once	TRBJ1-5	TGTGCCAGCAGTGGGTCGGACAGGGGCAATCAGCCCCAGCATTTT	CASSGSDRGNQPQHF
TRBD1	15	TRBV5-1	-	TRBJ1-1	TGCGCCAGCAGAGTACAGGGGCCGATGAACACTGAAGCTTTCTTT	CASRVQGPMNTEAFF
-	15	TRBV7-8	-	TRBJ2-1	TGTGCCAGCAGCTCCGCTCCGGGACGTGACAATGAGCAGTTCTTC	CASSSAPGRDNEQFF
-	15	TRBV6-5	-	TRBJ2-7	TGTGCCAGCAGTTACAAGGACAGAGCAATGTACGAGCAGTACTTC	CASSYKDRAMYEQYF
-	14	TRBV9	-	TRBJ1-2	TGTGCCAGCAGCCGTGGGGGCGGTAACTATGGCTACACCTTC	CASSRGGGNYGYTF
TRBD2	16	TRBV7-6	-	TRBJ2-1	TGTGCCAGCAGCTTAGAGGGACTAGCGGGGGTGGGTGAGCAGTTCTTC	CASSLEGLAGVGEQFF
TRBD2	15	TRBV11-2	-	TRBJ2-7	TGTGCCAGCAGCTTACAAAGGGCGGGAGGGCGCGAGCAGTACTTC	CASSLQRAGGREQYF
-	13	TRBV5-6	once	TRBJ2-1	TGTGCCAGCAGTTTGTCGGGGCCGTCTGAGCAGTTCTTC	CASSLSGPSEQFF
-	15	TRBV29-1	-	TRBJ2-5	TGCAGCGGAGGGGGGCCGCCTAGGCTCCGGGGGACCCAGTACTTC	CSGGGPPRLRGTQYF
-	13	TRBV6-6	-	TRBJ1-5	TGTGCCAGCAGTACAGGGCTCAGCCAGCCCCAGCATTTT	CASSTGLSQPQHF
TRBD1	16	TRBV18	-	TRBJ2-1	TGTGCCAGCTCACCACTCCGGGACAGTCAATACAATGAGCAGTTCTTC	CASSPLRDSQYNEQFF
TRBD1	15	TRBV11-2	-	TRBJ1-5	TGTGCCAGCAGCTTAGACTACAGGGGTCCGGCGCCCCAGCATTTT	CASSLDYRGPAPQHF